These 26 T cell receptor beta chains came from one sample sequenced in a study of blood T cell repertoires in COVID-19 (dated by TCRdb to 2020 to 2022). Library creation used the immunoSEQ multiplex PCR assay. What TCRdb holds here is the immuneACCESS table cut down to in-frame rearrangements. Part of the clones is not present; checked against another copy, under half of the missing clones reflect an unresolved V gene, and the others are unexplained. Counted in this sample were around 50,000 clones; around four fifths of them appeared once. Less than 6% of the sample is held by the ten biggest clonotypes. The sequenced material came from peripheral blood. The receptor source for this set is a human donor in a cohort sampled during active COVID-19.

The CDR3, as DNA: TGTGCTAGTGGTTTGACTGGAAGCAGGGGGCGTCCTTTTAACTATGGCTACACCTTC. Residues: CASGLTGSRGRPFNYGYTF. This chain connects TRBV12-5 to TRBJ1-2, with 8 bases fitting TRBD1. Germline CDR1 reads LGHNT; CDR2 reads FRNRAP. J gave up 1 base and V 2 bases, and 15 bases lay outside the gene matches. The CDR3 sequence is 19 residues long. Full variable domain (remainder filled in from reference TRBV12-5 and TRBJ1-2): DARVTQTPRHKVTEMGQEVTMRCQPILGHNTVFWYRQTMMQGLELLAYFRNRAPLDDSGMPKDRFSAEMPDATLATLKIQPSEPRDSAVYFCASGLTGSRGRPFNYGYTFGSGTRLTVV.

This clone has just a few counts. CDR3 protein: CASSLHGQGANTGELFF. CDR3 DNA sequence: TGCGCCAGCAGCTTGCACGGACAGGGGGCTAACACCGGGGAGCTGTTTTTT. J is TRBJ2-2 and V is TRBV5-1; 11 bases align to TRBD1. With 1 base clipped from V and 2 bases from J, the junction kept 4 bases outside the gene matches. The CDR3 loop spans 17 amino acids. Looked up from germline, CDR1 is SGHRS and CDR2 is YFSETQ. The full variable domain, with the rest looked up from reference TRBV5-1 and TRBJ2-2, is KAGVTQTPRYLIKTRGQQVTLSCSPISGHRSVSWYQQTPGQGLQFLFEYFSETQRNKGNFPGRFSGRQFSNSRSEMNVSTLELGDSALYLCASSLHGQGANTGELFFGEGSRLTVL.

The chain links TRBV12-5 to TRBJ1-1, with a weak D call TRBD1 (6 bases). Trimming left V 1 base short and J 4 bases short, with 13 bases between. The germline V gene encodes CDR1 LGHNT and CDR2 FRNRAP. The CDR3 consists of 15 residues. The CDR3 sequence is CASGLGQTGSTEAFF. The DNA for the CDR3 is TGTGCTAGTGGTTTGGGGCAAACAGGGTCCACTGAAGCTTTCTTT.

This rearrangement joins TRBV5-4 to TRBJ2-1; 9 bases are shared with TRBD1. J was trimmed by 7 bases and V by 7 bases; bases with no gene match: 15. The CDR3 extends over 16 amino acids. Germline values: CDR1 SGHNT, CDR2 YYREEE (reference sequence). In DNA form, the CDR3 reads TGTGCCAGCCGACCCCTGACCGGGACAGGGATGAATGAGCAGTTCTTC. It yields the protein CASRPLTGTGMNEQFF.

In DNA, the CDR3 is TGTGCCAGCACCCGCGGGCAGACCACCGGGGAGCTGTTTTTT. Translated, it gives CASTRGQTTGELFF. This chain joins TRBV28 and TRBJ2-2; a possible D gene is TRBD2 (5 bases). The germline V and J ends were trimmed by 7 bases and 4 bases, with 13 bases remaining between them. The CDR3 covers 14 residues. Germline V gene sequence: CDR1 MDHEN, CDR2 SYDVKM.

The rearrangement joins TRBV6-5 to TRBJ1-5; D might be TRBD1 (6 bases). Between the trimmed V and J ends, which lost 2 bases and 4 bases, there was a span of 6 bases. The CDR3 has 13 amino acids. Germline CDR1 reads MNHEY; CDR2 reads SVGAGI. The CDR3: CASSYDRNQPQHF. CDR3 nucleotides: TGTGCCAGCAGTTACGACAGGAATCAGCCCCAGCATTTT.

The V gene is TRBV12-3 or TRBV12-4, the J gene TRBJ1-2, with a weak D call TRBD1 (5 bases). Trimming took off 8 bases at V and 6 bases at J, with 16 bases between the two ends. The CDR3 sequence is 13 residues long. This CDR3 reads CASRPQGYDGYTF. CDR3 coding DNA: TGTGCCAGCCGCCCTCAGGGTTATGATGGCTACACCTTC.

The V gene is TRBV5-1, the J gene TRBJ1-1; D is uncertain. V was shortened by 7 bases and J by 1 base, with 11 bases between the two germline ends. The CDR3 sequence is 13 residues long. The germline V gene has CDR1 SGHRS and CDR2 YFSETQ. CDR3 residues: CASRRIPNTEAFF. The DNA for the CDR3 is TGCGCCAGCCGGAGGATACCGAACACTGAAGCTTTCTTT.

The chain has TRBV9 and TRBJ2-2; 7 bases are shared with TRBD1. V lost 3 bases and J lost 3; bases outside the gene matches: 17. CDR3 length: 19 amino acids. Per the germline V gene, CDR1 is SGDLS and CDR2 is YYNGEE. Here the CDR3 reads CASSGPRGRASGDTGELFF. The CDR3 nucleotides read TGTGCCAGCAGCGGCCCGAGGGGGCGGGCTTCAGGGGACACCGGGGAGCTGTTTTTT. The full variable domain, rest sourced from reference TRBV9 and TRBJ2-2, is DSGVTQTPKHLITATGQRVTLRCSPRSGDLSVYWYQQSLDQGLQFLIQYYNGEERAKGNILERFSAQQFPDLHSELNLSSLELGDSALYFCASSGPRGRASGDTGELFFGEGSRLTVL.

This chain joins TRBV5-1 and TRBJ1-1; D call uncertain. Germline lookup yields CDR1 SGHRS and CDR2 YFSETQ. Trimming left V 0 bases short and J 8 bases short, with 11 bases between. The CDR3 runs to 13 residues. In DNA form, the CDR3 reads TGCGCCAGCAGCTTGGAAGGTACGGGAGAAGCTTTCTTT. Translation gives CASSLEGTGEAFF.

The chain couples TRBV11-2 to TRBJ2-7; possible D gene TRBD1, 5 bases. The CDR3 spans 15 residues. The germline V gene encodes CDR1 SGHAT and CDR2 FQNNGV. With 5 bases removed from V and 7 bases from J, the gap between germline ends came to 21 bases. The CDR3 DNA follows: TGTGCCAGCAGCCAACCGGGCAGGGTTTCCCGGGAGCAGTACTTC. This codes for CASSQPGRVSREQYF.

In its sample, this clone was seen once. V usage is TRBV27 and J usage is TRBJ1-5, with no clear D. V lost 4 bases, J lost 6 bases, and 19 bases lay in between. CDR3 length: 16 amino acids. Germline V CDR1 and CDR2: MNHEY, SMNVEV (reference sequence). The CDR3, as DNA: TGTGCCAGCAGTTCATTGGTCAGAGGGTCGAGTCAGCCCCAGCATTTT. This encodes CASSSLVRGSSQPQHF.

V is TRBV6-5 and J is TRBJ2-3, with a weak D call TRBD2 (6 bases). CDR1 and CDR2 from the germline V gene are MNHEY and SVGAGI. V lost 5 bases and J lost 4, with 13 bases in between. This CDR3 spans 14 amino acids. CDR3 sequence reads: CASSPGTGSDTQYF. The CDR3 DNA follows: TGTGCCAGCAGTCCCGGGACTGGATCAGATACGCAGTATTTT.

The V call is TRBV5-1, the J call TRBJ2-5; weak D call: TRBD1 (5 bases). V lost 0 bases to trimming and J lost 4 bases, with 13 bases between them. The V gene's germline CDR1 is SGHRS and CDR2 YFSETQ. The CDR3 has 15 amino acids. The CDR3 reads CASSLASAGRETQYF. CDR3 DNA sequence: TGCGCCAGCAGCTTGGCCTCGGCAGGGCGAGAGACCCAGTACTTC.

This chain joins TRBV3-1 (or the pseudogene TRBV3-2) and TRBJ1-2, with 10 nucleotides matching TRBD1. Germline V gives CDR1 LGHDT, CDR2 YNNKEL (reference sequence). The CDR3 is 12 residues long. The CDR3 here is CANRDRGYGYTF. The CDR3 DNA follows: TGTGCGAACAGGGACAGGGGATATGGCTACACCTTC.

This clone is medium-sized (0.01 to 0.1%) by share. V is TRBV5-6 and J is TRBJ2-3; 7 bases are a match to TRBD2. Germline assignment: CDR1 SGHDT and CDR2 YYEEEE. V lost 4 bases, J lost 5 bases, and 1 base stayed unmatched. The CDR3 is 12 residues long. CDR3 region: CASSPGGDTQYF. The CDR3, as DNA: TGTGCCAGCAGCCCGGGGGGAGATACGCAGTATTTT.

In this sample, this clone turned up once. V is TRBV19 and J is TRBJ1-1, with D tentatively TRBD1 (5 bases). CDR1 is LNHDA and CDR2 is SQIVND in the germline V gene (reference sequence). The ends were cut back, 10 bases at V and 0 bases at J, with 6 bases in the middle. The CDR3 contains 11 residues. CDR3 DNA sequence: TGTGCCATAGGGGTGAACACTGAAGCTTTCTTT. Protein sequence: CAIGVNTEAFF.

V and J are TRBV19 and TRBJ2-1; no clear D. The CDR3 has 15 amino acids. Germline V gives CDR1 LNHDA, CDR2 SQIVND (reference sequence). Deletions cut 3 bases from V and 4 bases from J, with 13 bases between. The CDR3 DNA reads as TGTGCCAGTAGTATGGTCGAGCTGCGGTACAATGAGCAGTTCTTC. Translation gives CASSMVELRYNEQFF. Combining the CDR3 with reference TRBV19 and TRBJ2-1 gives the whole variable domain DGGITQSPKYLFRKEGQNVTLSCEQNLNHDAMYWYRQDPGQGLRLIYYSQIVNDFQKGDIAEGYSVSREKKESFPLTVTSAQKNPTAFYLCASSMVELRYNEQFFGPGTRLTVL.

This chain links TRBV30 with TRBJ1-2; D is ambiguous. CDR3 length equals 13 residues. CDR1 GTSNPN and CDR2 SVGIG come from the germline V gene (reference sequence). The V end was cut by 0 bases, the J end by 3 bases, with 8 bases between. The CDR3 nucleotides are TGTGCCTGGAGTGTCGGTCGGTACTATGGCTACACCTTC. It specifies CAWSVGRYYGYTF. Using reference TRBV30 and TRBJ1-2 for the parts outside the CDR3, the full variable domain is SQTIHQWPATLVQPVGSPLSLECTVEGTSNPNLYWYRQAAGRGLQLLFYSVGIGQISSEVPQNLSASRPQDRQFILSSKKLLLSDSGFYLCAWSVGRYYGYTFGSGTRLTVV.

The chain has TRBV12-3 or TRBV12-4 and TRBJ2-2; perhaps TRBD1 as D (5 bases). Trimming took off 2 bases at V and 7 bases at J, with 8 bases between the two ends. CDR3 length equals 13 residues. The CDR3 loop is CASSLQGHGELFF. The CDR3 coding sequence is TGTGCCAGCAGTTTACAGGGCCACGGGGAGCTGTTTTTT.

This clone showed up just once. J is TRBJ1-2 and V is TRBV5-1, with 9 bases matching TRBD1. Germline V lookup: CDR1 SGHRS, CDR2 YFSETQ. V lost 5 bases to trimming and J lost 7 bases; unmatched junction nucleotides: 12. This CDR3 has 15 residues. CDR3 DNA sequence: TGCGCCAGCAGAACCGCCGGGACAGGGACGATTGGCTACACCTTC. Translation gives CASRTAGTGTIGYTF.

V usage is TRBV7-2 and J usage is TRBJ1-2, with TRBD1 identical over 7 bases. J lost 4 bases, V lost 1 base, and 9 bases had no gene match. There are 16 residues in the CDR3. The V gene's germline CDR1 is SGHTA and CDR2 FQGNSA. CDR3 amino acids: CASSLEPQGVFYGYTF. CDR3 DNA: TGTGCCAGCAGCTTAGAGCCGCAGGGGGTTTTCTATGGCTACACCTTC.

V gene TRBV6-6 combines with J gene TRBJ1-1; D is unresolved. The CDR3 length is 14 residues. Germline CDR1 reads MNHNY; CDR2 reads SVGAGI (reference sequence). Trimming removed 6 bases from V and 0 bases from J, with 11 bases in between. CDR3 nucleotide sequence: TGTGCCAGCAGAGGTCCAGGCCTGAACACTGAAGCTTTCTTT. It is translated as CASRGPGLNTEAFF.

This chain uses TRBV12-3 or TRBV12-4 with TRBJ2-7; D ambiguous. V was shortened by 10 bases and J by 2 bases, with 15 bases between the two germline ends. The CDR3 is made up of 13 amino acids. Here the CDR3 DNA reads TGTGCCATCTCCCCGGGTTTTACCTACGAGCAGTACTTC. Protein product: CAISPGFTYEQYF.

The V and J genes are TRBV5-1 and TRBJ2-7; 8 nucleotides match TRBD1. The germline CDR1 and CDR2 sequences are SGHRS and YFSETQ. Trimming cost V 2 bases and J 7 bases; bases outside gene matches: 11. The CDR3 extends over 15 amino acids. CDR3 nucleotide sequence: TGCGCCAGCAGCTTAACAGGGGGTTTAATGGGGGAGCAGTACTTC. It encodes CASSLTGGLMGEQYF.

The chain carries TRBV3-1 (or the pseudogene TRBV3-2) and TRBJ2-1; D perhaps matches TRBD2 (5 bases). V was pared by 4 bases and J by 0 bases, with 13 bases between. Germline V CDR1 and CDR2: LGHDT, YNNKEL (reference sequence). The CDR3 runs 16 residues. CDR3 in amino acids: CASSPNSVSSYNEQFF. Written as DNA, the CDR3 is TGTGCCAGCAGCCCTAATAGCGTTAGCTCCTACAATGAGCAGTTCTTC.